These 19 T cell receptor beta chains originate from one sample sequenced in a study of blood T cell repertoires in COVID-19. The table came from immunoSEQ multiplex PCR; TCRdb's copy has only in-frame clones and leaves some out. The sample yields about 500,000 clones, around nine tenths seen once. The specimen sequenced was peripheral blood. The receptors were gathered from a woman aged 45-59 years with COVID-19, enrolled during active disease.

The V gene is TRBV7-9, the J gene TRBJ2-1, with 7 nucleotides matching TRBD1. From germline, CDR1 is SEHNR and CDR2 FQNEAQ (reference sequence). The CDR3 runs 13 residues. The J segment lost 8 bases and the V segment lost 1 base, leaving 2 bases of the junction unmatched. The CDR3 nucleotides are TGTGCCAGCAGCTTAGGGGGGACAGATGAGCAGTTCTTC. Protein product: CASSLGGTDEQFF.

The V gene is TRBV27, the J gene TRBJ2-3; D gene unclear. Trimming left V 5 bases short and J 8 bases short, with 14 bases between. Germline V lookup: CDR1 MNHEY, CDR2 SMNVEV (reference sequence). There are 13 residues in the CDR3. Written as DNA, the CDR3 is TGTGCCAGCAGTCCGCGTCTAGACGGTACGCAGTATTTT. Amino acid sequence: CASSPRLDGTQYF.

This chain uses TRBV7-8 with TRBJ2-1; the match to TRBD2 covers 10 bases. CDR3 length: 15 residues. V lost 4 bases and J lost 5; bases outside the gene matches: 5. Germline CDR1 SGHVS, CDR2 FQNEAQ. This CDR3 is CASSSSGGPDNEQFF. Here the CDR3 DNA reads TGTGCCAGCAGCTCTAGCGGGGGCCCCGACAATGAGCAGTTCTTC.

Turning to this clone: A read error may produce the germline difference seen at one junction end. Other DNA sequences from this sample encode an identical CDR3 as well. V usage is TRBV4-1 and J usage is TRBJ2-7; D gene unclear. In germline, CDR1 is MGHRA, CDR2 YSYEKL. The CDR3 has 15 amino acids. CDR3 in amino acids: CASSQWLLSAYEQYF. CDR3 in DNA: TGCGCCAGCAGCCAATGGCTACTAAGCGCCTACGAACAGTACTTC.

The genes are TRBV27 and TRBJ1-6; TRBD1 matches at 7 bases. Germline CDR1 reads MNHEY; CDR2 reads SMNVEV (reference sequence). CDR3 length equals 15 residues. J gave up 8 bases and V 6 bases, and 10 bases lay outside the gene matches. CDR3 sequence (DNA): TGTGCCAGCAGGGTCATCGGGACAGAGGATTCACCCCTCCACTTT. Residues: CASRVIGTEDSPLHF.

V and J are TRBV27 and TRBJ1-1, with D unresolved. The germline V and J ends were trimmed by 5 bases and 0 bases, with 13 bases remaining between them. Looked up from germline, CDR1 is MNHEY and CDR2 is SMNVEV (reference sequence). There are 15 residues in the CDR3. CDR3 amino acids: CASSASGRMNTEAFF. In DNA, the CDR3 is TGTGCCAGCAGTGCAAGCGGGAGAATGAACACTGAAGCTTTCTTT.

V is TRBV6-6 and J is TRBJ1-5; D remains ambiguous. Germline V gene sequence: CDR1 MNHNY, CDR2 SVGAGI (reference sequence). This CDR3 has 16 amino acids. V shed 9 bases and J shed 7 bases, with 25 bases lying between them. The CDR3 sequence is CASDISDTSVGQPQHF. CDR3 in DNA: TGTGCCAGTGACATTAGCGACACATCGGTGGGGCAGCCCCAGCATTTT.

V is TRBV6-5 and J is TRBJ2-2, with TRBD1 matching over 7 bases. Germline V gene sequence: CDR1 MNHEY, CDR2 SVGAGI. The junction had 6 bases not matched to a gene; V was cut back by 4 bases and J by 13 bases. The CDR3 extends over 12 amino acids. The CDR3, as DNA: TGTGCCAGCAGTTTAGGCAGGGGGTCGCTGTTTTTT. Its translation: CASSLGRGSLFF.

DNA of the CDR3: TGTGCCAGCAGCCTTTCGCTGGAGGGGACCGGATATGGCTACACCTTC. Its translation: CASSLSLEGTGYGYTF. This sequence joins TRBV2 and TRBJ1-2; a weak D match, TRBD1 (5 bases). This CDR3 is built from 16 residues. Germline loops: CDR1 SNHLY, CDR2 FYNNEI. Deletions cut 6 bases from V and 5 bases from J, with 22 bases between.

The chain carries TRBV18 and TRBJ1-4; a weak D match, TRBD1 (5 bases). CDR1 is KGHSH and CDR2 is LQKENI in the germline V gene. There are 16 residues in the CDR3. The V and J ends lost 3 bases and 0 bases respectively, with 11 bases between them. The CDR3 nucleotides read TGTGCCAGCTCACCGGGGCAGCTTGCAACTAATGAAAAACTGTTTTTT. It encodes CASSPGQLATNEKLFF.

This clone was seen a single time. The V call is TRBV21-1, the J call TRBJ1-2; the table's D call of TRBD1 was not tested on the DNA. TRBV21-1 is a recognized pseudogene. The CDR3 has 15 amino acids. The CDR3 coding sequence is TGTGCCAGCAGCCTAAAGTCCAGGGCCCCTTCGGGCTACACCTTC. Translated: CASSLKSRAPSGYTF.

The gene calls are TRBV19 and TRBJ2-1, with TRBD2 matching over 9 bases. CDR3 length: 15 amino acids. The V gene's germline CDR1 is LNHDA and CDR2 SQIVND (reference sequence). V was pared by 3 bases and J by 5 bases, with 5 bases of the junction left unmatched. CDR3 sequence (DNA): TGTGCCAGTAGTATGAAAAGCGGGAGGAACAATGAGCAGTTCTTC. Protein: CASSMKSGRNNEQFF.

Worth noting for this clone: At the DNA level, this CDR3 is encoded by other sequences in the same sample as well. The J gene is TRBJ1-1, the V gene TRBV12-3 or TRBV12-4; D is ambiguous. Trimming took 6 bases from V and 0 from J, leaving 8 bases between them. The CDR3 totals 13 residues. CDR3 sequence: CASSSTVNTEAFF. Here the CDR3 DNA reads TGTGCCAGCAGCTCCACAGTGAACACTGAAGCTTTCTTT.

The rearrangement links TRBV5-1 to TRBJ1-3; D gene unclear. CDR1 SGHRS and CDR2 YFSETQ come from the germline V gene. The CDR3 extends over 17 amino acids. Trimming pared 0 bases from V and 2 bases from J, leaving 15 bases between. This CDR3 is CASSLDEDYLAGNTIYF. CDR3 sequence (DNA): TGCGCCAGCAGCTTGGACGAAGACTATTTGGCTGGAAACACCATATATTTT.

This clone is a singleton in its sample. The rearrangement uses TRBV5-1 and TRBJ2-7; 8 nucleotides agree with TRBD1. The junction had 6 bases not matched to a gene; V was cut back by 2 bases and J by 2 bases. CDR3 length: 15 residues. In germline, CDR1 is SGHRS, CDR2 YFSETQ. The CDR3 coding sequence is TGCGCCAGCAGCTTAGGGACAGGTATGACCTACGAGCAGTACTTC. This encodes CASSLGTGMTYEQYF. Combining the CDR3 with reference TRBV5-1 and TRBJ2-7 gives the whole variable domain KAGVTQTPRYLIKTRGQQVTLSCSPISGHRSVSWYQQTPGQGLQFLFEYFSETQRNKGNFPGRFSGRQFSNSRSEMNVSTLELGDSALYLCASSLGTGMTYEQYFGPGTRLTVT.

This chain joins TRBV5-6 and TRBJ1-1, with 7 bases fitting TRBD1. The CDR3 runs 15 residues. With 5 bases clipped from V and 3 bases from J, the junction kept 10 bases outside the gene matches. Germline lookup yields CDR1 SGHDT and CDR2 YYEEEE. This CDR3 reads CASRQGSGLYTEAFF. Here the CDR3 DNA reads TGTGCCAGCAGACAGGGGTCAGGTTTATACACTGAAGCTTTCTTT.

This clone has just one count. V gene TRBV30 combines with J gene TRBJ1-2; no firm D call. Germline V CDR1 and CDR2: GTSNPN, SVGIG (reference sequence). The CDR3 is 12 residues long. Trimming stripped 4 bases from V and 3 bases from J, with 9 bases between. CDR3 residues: CAWTAGDYGYTF. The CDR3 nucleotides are TGTGCCTGGACTGCCGGGGACTATGGCTACACCTTC.

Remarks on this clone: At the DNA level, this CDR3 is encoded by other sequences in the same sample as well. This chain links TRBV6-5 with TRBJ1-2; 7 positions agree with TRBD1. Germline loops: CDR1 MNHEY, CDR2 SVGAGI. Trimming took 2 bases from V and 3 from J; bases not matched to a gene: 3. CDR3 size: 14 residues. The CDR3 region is CASSYSDRDYGYTF. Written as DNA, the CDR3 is TGTGCCAGCAGTTACAGCGACAGGGACTATGGCTACACCTTC.

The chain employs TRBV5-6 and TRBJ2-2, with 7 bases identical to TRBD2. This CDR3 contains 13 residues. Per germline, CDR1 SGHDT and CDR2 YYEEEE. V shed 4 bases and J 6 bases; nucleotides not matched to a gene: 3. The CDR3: CASSPSGAGELFF. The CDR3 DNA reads TGTGCCAGCAGCCCAAGCGGGGCCGGGGAGCTGTTTTTT. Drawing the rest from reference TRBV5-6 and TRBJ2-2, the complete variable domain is DAGVTQSPTHLIKTRGQQVTLRCSPKSGHDTVSWYQQALGQGPQFIFQYYEEEERQRGNFPDRFSGHQFPNYSSELNVNALLLGDSALYLCASSPSGAGELFFGEGSRLTVL.